Each of the 13 T cell receptor beta chains below was sequenced from the same sample in a study of T cell repertoires in cytomegalovirus infection. TCRdb redid the calling of the reads with MiXCR, one entry per CDR3 protein. The sample yields approximately 1,000,000 distinct CDR3 sequences, 25% to 40% seen once. Antigens of these TCRs are unknown. The source was cultured CD8+ T cells from PBMCs, collected from culture after CMV antigen stimulation. All receptors come from a human donor in good health (CMV status not recorded). Some clones in this sample may be carry-over from other donors' samples.

This clonotype was seen at least ten times. V gene TRBV6-1 combines with J gene TRBJ2-3; perhaps TRBD2 as D (7 bases). The CDR3 contains 15 residues. Germline CDR1 reads MNHNS; CDR2 reads SASEGT. V was clipped by 1 base and J by 4 bases, with 12 bases between them. The CDR3 here is CASSEDRGGADTQYF. CDR3 sequence (DNA): TGTGCCAGCAGTGAAGATCGCGGGGGCGCAGATACGCAGTATTTT.

This clonotype has a count of ten or more. This chain connects TRBV12-3 or TRBV12-4 to TRBJ2-7, with 7 bases that match TRBD1. Trimming removed 3 bases from V and 2 bases from J; junction bases left unmatched: 1. The CDR3 is made up of 13 amino acids. The CDR3 spells CASSLQGAYEQYV. CDR3 DNA sequence: TGTGCCAGCAGTTTGCAGGGGGCCTACGAGCAGTACGTC.

The chain recombines TRBV20-1 with TRBJ2-1; 7 nucleotides agree with TRBD1. Per the germline V gene, CDR1 is DFQATT and CDR2 is SNEGSKA (reference sequence). The CDR3 is made up of 15 amino acids. Germline trimming cut 0 bases from V and 6 bases from J; bases unmatched to any gene: 8. As DNA, the CDR3 is TGCAGTGCTAGAGAAGAGGGGGCGAGGGGCAATGAGCAGTTCTTC. Its protein is CSAREEGARGNEQFF.

The chain is built from TRBV19 and TRBJ2-7; TRBD1 aligns across 9 bases. CDR1 and CDR2 from the germline V gene are LNHDA and SQIVND (reference sequence). V gave up 10 bases and J gave up 3 bases; unmatched junction bases: 7. This CDR3 is built from 13 residues. CDR3 protein: CATSSTGGYEQYF. As DNA, the CDR3 is TGTGCCACCTCCTCGACAGGGGGCTACGAGCAGTACTTC.

This clonotype occurred many times. The rearrangement uses TRBV7-8 and TRBJ1-3; no reliable D call. Trimming pared 6 bases from V and 4 bases from J, leaving 10 bases between. Germline V gene lookup returns CDR1 SGHVS and CDR2 FQNEAQ. The CDR3 consists of 13 residues. The CDR3 protein is CASSPPLGNTIYF. The CDR3 DNA sequence: TGTGCCAGCAGTCCTCCCCTGGGAAACACCATATATTTT. The full variable domain, completed using reference TRBV7-8 and TRBJ1-3, is GAGVSQSPRYKVAKRGQDVALRCDPISGHVSLFWYQQALGQGPEFLTYFQNEAQLDKSGLPSDRFFAERPEGSVSTLKIQRTQQEDSAVYLCASSPPLGNTIYFGEGSWLTVV.

CDR3 DNA: TGTGCCAGCAGCCACATTCCTAGCGGGGGGGCGCATGAGCAGTTCTTC. Translation: CASSHIPSGGAHEQFF. The chain recombines TRBV3-1 with TRBJ2-1; 12 bases are shared with TRBD2. The germline CDR1 and CDR2 sequences are LGHDT and YNNKEL (reference sequence). Trimming removed 3 bases from V and 8 bases from J; junction bases left unmatched: 8. There are 16 residues in the CDR3.

This clonotype turned up a few times. The chain combines TRBV29-1 with TRBJ2-1, with TRBD2 matching 16 bases. Germline CDR1 reads SQVTM; CDR2 reads ANQGSEA. The V and J ends lost 3 bases and 10 bases, in that order; junction bases with no gene match: 9. CDR3 size: 16 residues. In DNA form, the CDR3 reads TGCAGCGTTGAGATCTGGGGACTAGCGGGGGGGCCAGAGCAGTTCTTC. It encodes CSVEIWGLAGGPEQFF.

This chain joins TRBV5-1 and TRBJ2-1; 16 bases are a match to TRBD2. The CDR3 is 19 amino acids. Germline CDR1 reads SGHRS; CDR2 reads YFSETQ. V lost 4 bases to trimming and J lost 1 base; unmatched junction nucleotides: 8. The CDR3 region is CASSPGTSGGVTSYNEQFF. As DNA, the CDR3 is TGCGCCAGCAGCCCAGGGACTAGCGGGGGGGTTACATCCTACAATGAGCAGTTCTTC. Filled out from reference TRBV5-1 and TRBJ2-1, the complete variable domain reads KAGVTQTPRYLIKTRGQQVTLSCSPISGHRSVSWYQQTPGQGLQFLFEYFSETQRNKGNFPGRFSGRQFSNSRSEMNVSTLELGDSALYLCASSPGTSGGVTSYNEQFFGPGTRLTVL.

There are a few counts of this clonotype. This chain links TRBV11-2 with TRBJ2-7; 11 bases line up with TRBD1. J gave up 4 bases and V 6 bases, and 5 bases lay outside the gene matches. In germline, CDR1 is SGHAT, CDR2 FQNNGV. CDR3 length: 14 residues. The CDR3 bases are TGTGCCAGCAGATTCGGACAGGGGGCTTACGAGCAGTACTTC. Translating it yields CASRFGQGAYEQYF.

The chain joins TRBV5-1 to TRBJ2-2; weak D call: TRBD2 (5 bases). This CDR3 region has 15 residues. From germline, CDR1 is SGHRS and CDR2 YFSETQ. Trimming cost V 0 bases and J 2 bases, with 8 bases left between them. DNA of the CDR3: TGCGCCAGCAGCTTGGACGGGGTCAACACCGGGGAGCTGTTTTTT. It codes for CASSLDGVNTGELFF. The full variable domain, in which reference TRBV5-1 and TRBJ2-2 provide the parts outside the CDR3, is KAGVTQTPRYLIKTRGQQVTLSCSPISGHRSVSWYQQTPGQGLQFLFEYFSETQRNKGNFPGRFSGRQFSNSRSEMNVSTLELGDSALYLCASSLDGVNTGELFFGEGSRLTVL.

This clonotype was counted only a few times. The J gene is TRBJ2-7, the V gene TRBV6-2 or TRBV6-3; TRBD1 matches at 7 bases. CDR1 and CDR2 (germline): MNHEY, SVGEGT. The CDR3 has 20 amino acids. V was clipped by 0 bases and J by 0 bases; unmatched bases: 17. DNA for the CDR3: TGTGCCAGCAGTTACTCCGACAGGGTAGACTGGAATTATTACTCCTACGAGCAGTACTTC. Translating gives CASSYSDRVDWNYYSYEQYF.

This clonotype was detected many times. The J gene is TRBJ2-2, the V gene TRBV7-8, with 11 nucleotides matching TRBD2. The V gene's germline CDR1 is SGHVS and CDR2 FQNEAQ. Trimming cost V 6 bases and J 0 bases; bases outside gene matches: 6. The CDR3 loop spans 17 amino acids. CDR3 protein: CASSRLAGMTNTGELFF. The DNA of the CDR3 is TGTGCCAGCAGTAGACTAGCGGGGATGACGAACACCGGGGAGCTGTTTTTT.

This clonotype has at least ten counts. This rearrangement joins TRBV7-9 to TRBJ1-5; D is perhaps TRBD1 (5 bases). The V gene lost 5 bases and the J gene lost 0 bases, with 17 bases spanning the gap. Germline-derived CDR1 and CDR2 are SEHNR and FQNEAQ (reference sequence). This CDR3 contains 17 residues. The CDR3 spells CASSADGDGYSNQPQHF. The CDR3 coding sequence is TGTGCCAGCAGCGCAGACGGGGACGGCTATAGCAATCAGCCCCAGCATTTT.